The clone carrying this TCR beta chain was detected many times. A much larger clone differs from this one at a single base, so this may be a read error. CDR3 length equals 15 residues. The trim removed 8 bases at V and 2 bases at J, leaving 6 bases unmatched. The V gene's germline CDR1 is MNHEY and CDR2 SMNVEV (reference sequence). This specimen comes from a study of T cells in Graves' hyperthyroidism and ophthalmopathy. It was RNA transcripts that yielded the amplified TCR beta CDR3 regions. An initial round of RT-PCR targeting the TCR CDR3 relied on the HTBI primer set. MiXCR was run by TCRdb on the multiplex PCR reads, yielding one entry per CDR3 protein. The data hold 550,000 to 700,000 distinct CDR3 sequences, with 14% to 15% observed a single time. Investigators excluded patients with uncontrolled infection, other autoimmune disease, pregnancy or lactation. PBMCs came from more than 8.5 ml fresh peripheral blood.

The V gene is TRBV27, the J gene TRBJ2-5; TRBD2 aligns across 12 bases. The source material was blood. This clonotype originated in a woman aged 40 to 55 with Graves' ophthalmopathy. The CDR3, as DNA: TGTGCCAGCGGTCCCCTAGCGGGAGGGCAAGAGACCCAGTACTTC. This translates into CASGPLAGGQETQYF.